What follows is one T cell receptor beta chain and its context. Data came from immunoSEQ multiplex PCR; TCRdb stores just in-frame clones and leaves some out. The sample records about 250,000 clones, 85% to 90% being singletons. This entry is derived from a study of blood T cell repertoires in COVID-19. Germline CDR1 MNHNY, CDR2 SVGAGI (reference sequence). The CDR3 runs 11 residues. V lost 10 bases to trimming and J lost 7 bases, with 14 bases between them. This sequence was found in a man older than 75 with acute or convalescent COVID-19. The chain links TRBV6-6 to TRBJ2-7, with D possibly TRBD2 on 5 matching bases. Sequencing was carried out using peripheral blood. The CDR3 DNA reads as TGTGCCACTCGAGCGGCTGGGGAGCAGTACTTC. Translation: CATRAAGEQYF.